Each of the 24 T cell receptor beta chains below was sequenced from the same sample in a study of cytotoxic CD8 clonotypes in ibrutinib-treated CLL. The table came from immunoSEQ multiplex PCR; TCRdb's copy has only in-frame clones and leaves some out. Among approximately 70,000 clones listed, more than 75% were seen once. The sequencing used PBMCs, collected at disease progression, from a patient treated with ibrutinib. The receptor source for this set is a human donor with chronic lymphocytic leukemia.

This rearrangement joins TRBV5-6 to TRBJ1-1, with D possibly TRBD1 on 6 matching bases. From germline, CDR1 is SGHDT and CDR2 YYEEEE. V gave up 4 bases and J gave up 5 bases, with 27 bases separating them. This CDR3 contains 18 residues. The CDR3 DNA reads TGTGCCAGCAGCGCCAGCCGAAAGGACAGTGGTATGAGGACTGAAGCTTTCTTT. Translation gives CASSASRKDSGMRTEAFF.

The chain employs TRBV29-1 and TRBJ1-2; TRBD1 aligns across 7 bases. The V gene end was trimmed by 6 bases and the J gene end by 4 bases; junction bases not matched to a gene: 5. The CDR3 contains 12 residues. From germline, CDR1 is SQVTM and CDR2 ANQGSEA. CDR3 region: CSVGGQAYGYTF. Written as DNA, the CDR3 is TGCAGCGTAGGTGGACAGGCCTATGGCTACACCTTC.

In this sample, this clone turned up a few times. CDR3: CASSYGQHYGYTF. The DNA for the CDR3 is TGTGCCAGCAGTTACGGACAGCACTATGGCTACACCTTC. This chain connects TRBV6-5 to TRBJ1-2, with D possibly matching TRBD1 (6 bases). The CDR3 runs to 13 residues. The germline V and J ends were trimmed by 2 bases and 3 bases, with 7 bases remaining between them. Germline loops: CDR1 MNHEY, CDR2 SVGAGI.

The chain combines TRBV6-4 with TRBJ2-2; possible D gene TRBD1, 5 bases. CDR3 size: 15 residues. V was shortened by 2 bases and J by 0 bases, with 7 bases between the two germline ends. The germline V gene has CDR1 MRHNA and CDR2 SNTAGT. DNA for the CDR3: TGTGCCAGCAGTGACGGCAGGGCGAACACCGGGGAGCTGTTTTTT. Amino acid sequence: CASSDGRANTGELFF.

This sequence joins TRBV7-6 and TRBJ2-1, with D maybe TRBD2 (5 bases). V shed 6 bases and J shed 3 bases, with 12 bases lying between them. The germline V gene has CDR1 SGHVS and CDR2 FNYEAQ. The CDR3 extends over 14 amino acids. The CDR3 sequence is CASRLEALYNEQFF. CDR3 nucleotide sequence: TGTGCCAGCAGACTAGAGGCACTCTACAATGAGCAGTTCTTC.

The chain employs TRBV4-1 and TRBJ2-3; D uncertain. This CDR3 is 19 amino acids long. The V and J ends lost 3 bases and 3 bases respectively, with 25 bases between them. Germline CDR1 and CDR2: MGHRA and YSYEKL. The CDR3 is CASSQATWQQVKRTDTQYF. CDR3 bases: TGCGCCAGCAGCCAGGCCACCTGGCAGCAAGTAAAGAGGACAGATACGCAGTATTTT.

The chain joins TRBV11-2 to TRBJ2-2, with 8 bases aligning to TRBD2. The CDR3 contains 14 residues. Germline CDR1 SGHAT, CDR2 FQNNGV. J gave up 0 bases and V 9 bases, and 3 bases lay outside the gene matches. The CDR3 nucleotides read TGTGCCAGTCGCGGGGGGCCGAACACCGGGGAGCTGTTTTTT. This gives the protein CASRGGPNTGELFF. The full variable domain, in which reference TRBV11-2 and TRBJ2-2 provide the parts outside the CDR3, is EAGVAQSPRYKIIEKRQSVAFWCNPISGHATLYWYQQILGQGPKLLIQFQNNGVVDDSQLPKDRFSAERLKGVDSTLKIQPAKLEDSAVYLCASRGGPNTGELFFGEGSRLTVL.

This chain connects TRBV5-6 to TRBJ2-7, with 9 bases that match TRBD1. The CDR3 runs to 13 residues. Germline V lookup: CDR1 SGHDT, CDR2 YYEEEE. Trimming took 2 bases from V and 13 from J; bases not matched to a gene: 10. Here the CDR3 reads CASSFNRWTGEYF. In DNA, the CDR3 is TGTGCCAGCAGCTTCAACCGCTGGACAGGGGAATACTTC.

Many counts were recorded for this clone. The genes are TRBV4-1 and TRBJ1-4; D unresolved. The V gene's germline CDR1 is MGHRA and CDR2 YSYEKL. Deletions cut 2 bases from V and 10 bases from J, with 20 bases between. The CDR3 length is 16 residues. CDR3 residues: CASSQPPWRSFGKLFF. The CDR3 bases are TGCGCCAGCAGCCAACCCCCGTGGAGGAGCTTCGGAAAACTGTTTTTT.

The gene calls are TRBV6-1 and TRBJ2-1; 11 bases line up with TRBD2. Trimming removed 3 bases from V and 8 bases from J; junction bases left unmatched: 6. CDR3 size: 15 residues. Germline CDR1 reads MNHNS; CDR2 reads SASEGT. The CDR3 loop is CASSEGSGRGHEQFF. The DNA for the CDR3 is TGTGCCAGCAGTGAGGGTAGCGGGAGGGGGCATGAGCAGTTCTTC.

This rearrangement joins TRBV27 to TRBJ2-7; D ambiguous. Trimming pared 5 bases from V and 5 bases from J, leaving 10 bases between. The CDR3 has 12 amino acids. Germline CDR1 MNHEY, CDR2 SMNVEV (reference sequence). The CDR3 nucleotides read TGTGCCAGCAGTCCCCTCCTCGACGAGCAGTACTTC. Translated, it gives CASSPLLDEQYF.

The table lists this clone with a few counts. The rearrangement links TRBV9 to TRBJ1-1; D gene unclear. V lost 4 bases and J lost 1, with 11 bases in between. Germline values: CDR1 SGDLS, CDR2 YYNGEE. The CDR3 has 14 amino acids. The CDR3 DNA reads TGTGCCAGCAGCCTAATGACTGGGAACACTGAAGCTTTCTTT. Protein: CASSLMTGNTEAFF. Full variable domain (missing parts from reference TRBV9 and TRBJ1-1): DSGVTQTPKHLITATGQRVTLRCSPRSGDLSVYWYQQSLDQGLQFLIQYYNGEERAKGNILERFSAQQFPDLHSELNLSSLELGDSALYFCASSLMTGNTEAFFGQGTRLTVV.

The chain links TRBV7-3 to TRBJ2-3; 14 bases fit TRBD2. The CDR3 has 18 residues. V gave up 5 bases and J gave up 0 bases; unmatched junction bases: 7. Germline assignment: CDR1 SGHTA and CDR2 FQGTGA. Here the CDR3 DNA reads TGTGCCAGCAGCGCCCCGGGACTAGCGGGGGAGAGCACAGATACGCAGTATTTT. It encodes CASSAPGLAGESTDTQYF.

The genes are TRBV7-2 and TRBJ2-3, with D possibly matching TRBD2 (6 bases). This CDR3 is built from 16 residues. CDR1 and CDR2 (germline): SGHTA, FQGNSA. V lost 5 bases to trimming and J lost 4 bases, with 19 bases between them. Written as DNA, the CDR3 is TGTGCCAGCAGCCTCTGGGACTCTCCAAGGGCAGATACGCAGTATTTT. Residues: CASSLWDSPRADTQYF.

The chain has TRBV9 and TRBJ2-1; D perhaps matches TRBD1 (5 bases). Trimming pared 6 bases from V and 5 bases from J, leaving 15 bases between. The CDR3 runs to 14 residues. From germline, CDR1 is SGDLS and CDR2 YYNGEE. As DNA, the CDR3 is TGTGCCAGCAACTCAGGGTGGGCAAACAATGAGCAGTTCTTC. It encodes CASNSGWANNEQFF.

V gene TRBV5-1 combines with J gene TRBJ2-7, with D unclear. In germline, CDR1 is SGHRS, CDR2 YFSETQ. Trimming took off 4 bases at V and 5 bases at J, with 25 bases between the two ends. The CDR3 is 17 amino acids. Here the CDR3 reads CASSDGGRSAMTDEQYF. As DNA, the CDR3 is TGCGCCAGCAGCGATGGCGGCCGATCGGCCATGACGGACGAGCAGTACTTC.

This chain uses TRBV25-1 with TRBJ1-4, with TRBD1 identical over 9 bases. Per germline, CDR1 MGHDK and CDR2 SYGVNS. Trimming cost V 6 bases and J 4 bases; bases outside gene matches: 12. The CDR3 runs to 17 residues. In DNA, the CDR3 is TGTGCCAGCAGAGCCGGGACAGGGTACACTTTTAATGAAAAACTGTTTTTT. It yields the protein CASRAGTGYTFNEKLFF.

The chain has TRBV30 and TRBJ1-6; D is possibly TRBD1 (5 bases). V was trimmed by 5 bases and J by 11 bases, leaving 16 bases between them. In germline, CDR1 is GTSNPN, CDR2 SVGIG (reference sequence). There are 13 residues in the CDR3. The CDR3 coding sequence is TGTGCCTGGGCCCGGGACCTAAGGGCACCCCTCCACTTT. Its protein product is CAWARDLRAPLHF.

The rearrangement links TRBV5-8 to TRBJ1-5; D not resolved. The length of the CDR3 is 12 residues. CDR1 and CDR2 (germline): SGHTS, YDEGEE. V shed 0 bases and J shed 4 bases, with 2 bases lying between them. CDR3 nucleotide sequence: TGTGCCAGCAGCTTGGGAAATCAGCCCCAGCATTTT. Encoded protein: CASSLGNQPQHF. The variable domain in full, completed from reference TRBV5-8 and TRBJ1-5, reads EAGVTQSPTHLIKTRGQQATLRCSPISGHTSVYWYQQALGLGLQFLLWYDEGEERNRGNFPPRFSGRQFPNYSSELNVNALELEDSALYLCASSLGNQPQHFGDGTRLSIL.

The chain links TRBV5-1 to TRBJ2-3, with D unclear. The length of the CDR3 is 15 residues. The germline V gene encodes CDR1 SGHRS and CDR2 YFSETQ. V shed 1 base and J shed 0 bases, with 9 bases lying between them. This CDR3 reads CASSLLGTSTDTQYF. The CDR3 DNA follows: TGCGCCAGCAGCTTGCTGGGAACTAGCACAGATACGCAGTATTTT.

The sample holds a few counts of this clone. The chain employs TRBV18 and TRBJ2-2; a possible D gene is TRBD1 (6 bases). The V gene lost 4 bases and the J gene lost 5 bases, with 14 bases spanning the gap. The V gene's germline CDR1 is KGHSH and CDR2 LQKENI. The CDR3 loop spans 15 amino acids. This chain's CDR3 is CASSLQGHQTGELFF. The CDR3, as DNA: TGTGCCAGCTCACTTCAGGGACACCAAACCGGGGAGCTGTTTTTT.

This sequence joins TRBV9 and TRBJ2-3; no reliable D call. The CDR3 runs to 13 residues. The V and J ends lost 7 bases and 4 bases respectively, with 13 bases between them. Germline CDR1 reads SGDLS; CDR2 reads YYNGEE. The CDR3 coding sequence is TGTGCCAGCCACGGACCCTTATCAGATACGCAGTATTTT. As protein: CASHGPLSDTQYF.

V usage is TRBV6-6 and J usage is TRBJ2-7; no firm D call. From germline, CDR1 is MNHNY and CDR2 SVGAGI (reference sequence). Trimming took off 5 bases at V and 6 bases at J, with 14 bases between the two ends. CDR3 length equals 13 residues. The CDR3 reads CASSGSGPAEQYF. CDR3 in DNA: TGTGCCAGCAGTGGCTCAGGACCTGCCGAGCAGTACTTC.

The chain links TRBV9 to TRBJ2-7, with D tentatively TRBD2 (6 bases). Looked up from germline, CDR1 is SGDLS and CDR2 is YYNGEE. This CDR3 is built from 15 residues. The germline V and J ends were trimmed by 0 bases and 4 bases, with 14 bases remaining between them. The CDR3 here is CASSVDLGRSYEQYF. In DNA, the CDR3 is TGTGCCAGCAGCGTAGATCTCGGGAGATCGTACGAGCAGTACTTC.